These 14 T cell receptor beta chains came from one sample sequenced in a study of shared clonotypes between healthy human individuals. The data were produced by immunoSEQ multiplex PCR, yet TCRdb's version contains in-frame clones alone and is incomplete. The sample contains approximately 2.3 million clones, over 90% of which appear only once. The sequenced sample consisted of naive CD4+ T cells from PBMCs. This sample's subset: CD45RA+ positively selected. These receptors all come from a man aged 18 to 30 in good health. Some clones in this sample may be carry-over from other donors' samples.

The rearrangement joins TRBV19 to TRBJ2-7; a possible D gene is TRBD2 (6 bases). Germline V CDR1 and CDR2: LNHDA, SQIVND (reference sequence). This CDR3 is 16 amino acids long. V lost 5 bases and J lost 1, with 18 bases in between. CDR3 residues: CASSPGERGYSYEQYF. The CDR3 bases are TGTGCCAGTAGTCCGGGGGAACGGGGGTATTCCTACGAGCAGTACTTC.

In the case of this clone: Other DNA sequences in this sample translate to the same CDR3. The chain is built from TRBV28 and TRBJ2-1; TRBD2 agrees at 9 bases. This CDR3 has 14 residues. J gave up 0 bases and V 6 bases, and 0 bases lay outside the gene matches. The germline V gene has CDR1 MDHEN and CDR2 SYDVKM. The CDR3 region is CASRLAGSYNEQFF. CDR3 bases: TGTGCCAGCAGACTAGCGGGCTCCTACAATGAGCAGTTCTTC.

A remark on this clone: Distinct nucleotide sequences in the sample also encode this CDR3. The chain combines TRBV5-1 with TRBJ1-1, with 7 nucleotides matching TRBD1. This CDR3 has 15 residues. Losses at the gene ends were 1 base for V and 1 base for J; bases not matched to a gene: 4. Germline CDR1 is SGHRS and CDR2 is YFSETQ. CDR3 protein: CASSLLSGGNTEAFF. As DNA, the CDR3 is TGCGCCAGCAGCTTGTTATCAGGGGGGAACACTGAAGCTTTCTTT. The whole variable domain, remainder taken from reference TRBV5-1 and TRBJ1-1, is KAGVTQTPRYLIKTRGQQVTLSCSPISGHRSVSWYQQTPGQGLQFLFEYFSETQRNKGNFPGRFSGRQFSNSRSEMNVSTLELGDSALYLCASSLLSGGNTEAFFGQGTRLTVV.

The chain links TRBV28 to TRBJ1-2; TRBD1 agrees at 8 bases. This CDR3 contains 13 residues. J lost 10 bases, V lost 6 bases, and 10 bases had no gene match. The germline gives CDR1 MDHEN, CDR2 SYDVKM. Written as DNA, the CDR3 is TGTGCCAGCAGAGACTCCGGGACAGGCGACTACACCTTC. Its translation is CASRDSGTGDYTF.

V and J are TRBV4-2 and TRBJ2-1, with a tentative D call TRBD2 (6 bases). Germline CDR1 is LGHNA and CDR2 is YNFKEQ. The CDR3 loop spans 15 amino acids. V shed 1 base and J shed 10 bases, with 17 bases lying between them. Here the CDR3 reads CASSQVTRTTGEQFF. CDR3 nucleotides: TGTGCCAGCAGCCAAGTAACGCGGACTACCGGCGAGCAGTTCTTC.

The chain employs TRBV6-5 and TRBJ2-7, with 7 bases matching TRBD2. CDR1 is MNHEY and CDR2 is SVGAGI in the germline V gene. Germline trimming cut 6 bases from V and 2 bases from J; bases unmatched to any gene: 7. The CDR3 extends over 14 amino acids. The CDR3 region is CASRPWGGTYEQYF. In DNA form, the CDR3 reads TGTGCCAGCAGACCATGGGGGGGTACCTACGAGCAGTACTTC.

The rearrangement joins TRBV29-1 to TRBJ1-5, with TRBD1 matching over 9 bases. CDR1 is SQVTM, CDR2 ANQGSEA, per germline. The V and J ends lost 7 bases and 9 bases, in that order; junction bases with no gene match: 22. This CDR3 is built from 17 residues. CDR3 sequence reads: CSGLGCGQGTTRWPQHF. CDR3 in DNA: TGCAGCGGTTTGGGGTGTGGACAGGGGACGACCCGGTGGCCCCAGCATTTT.

The V gene is TRBV5-1, the J gene TRBJ2-6, with D perhaps TRBD1 (5 bases). Germline V gives CDR1 SGHRS, CDR2 YFSETQ. Between the trimmed V and J ends, which lost 7 bases and 0 bases, there was a span of 17 bases. The CDR3 length is 17 residues. CDR3 protein: CASSNRNRSSGANVLTF. CDR3 DNA: TGCGCCAGCTCTAACCGGAACAGGTCCTCTGGGGCCAACGTCCTGACTTTC.

The rearrangement joins TRBV11-2 to TRBJ1-2, with D possibly TRBD1 on 6 matching bases. The CDR3 covers 16 residues. Germline V gene lookup returns CDR1 SGHAT and CDR2 FQNNGV. The V end lost 5 bases, the J end lost 4 bases, and 20 bases lay between the germline ends. The CDR3: CASSRLSGGGGYGYTF. The DNA for the CDR3 is TGTGCCAGCAGCCGCCTTAGTGGTGGGGGCGGCTATGGCTACACCTTC.

V is TRBV5-4 and J is TRBJ2-4, with 11 bases identical to TRBD1. The length of the CDR3 is 18 residues. V shed 5 bases and J 0 bases; nucleotides not matched to a gene: 10. Germline CDR1 reads SGHNT; CDR2 reads YYREEE (reference sequence). The CDR3 loop is CASSSGTGGFRAKNIQYF. The DNA for the CDR3 is TGTGCCAGCAGTTCCGGGACAGGGGGTTTTAGAGCCAAAAACATTCAGTACTTC.

This rearrangement joins TRBV7-9 to TRBJ1-2; D gene ambiguous. Germline V lookup: CDR1 SEHNR, CDR2 FQNEAQ (reference sequence). This CDR3 is 11 amino acids long. The V end lost 5 bases, the J end lost 8 bases, and 9 bases lay between the germline ends. As DNA, the CDR3 is TGTGCCAGCAGCAATTTCTGGGGCTACACCTTC. It yields the protein CASSNFWGYTF.

CDR3 amino acids: CASSTSGPLPGELFF. CDR3 nucleotide sequence: TGCGCCAGCAGTACTAGCGGGCCCCTCCCCGGGGAGCTGTTTTTT. The genes are TRBV10-1 and TRBJ2-2; 9 bases align to TRBD2. V was clipped by 5 bases and J by 6 bases; unmatched bases: 7. CDR3 length: 15 amino acids. From germline, CDR1 is WNHNN and CDR2 SYGVQD (reference sequence).

This clone has a single count. The CDR3 protein is CASSVDKGEQFF. In nucleotides, the CDR3 is TGTGCCAGCAGTGTGGACAAGGGTGAGCAGTTCTTC. The chain carries TRBV5-4 and TRBJ2-1; D may be TRBD1 (5 bases). The CDR3 is made up of 12 amino acids. V shed 5 bases and J shed 9 bases, with 12 bases lying between them. Germline V CDR1 and CDR2: SGHNT, YYREEE (reference sequence).

The V and J genes are TRBV5-8 and TRBJ2-5, with TRBD2 identical over 12 bases. CDR1 SGHTS and CDR2 YDEGEE come from the germline V gene. This CDR3 spans 16 amino acids. Germline trimming cut 0 bases from V and 5 bases from J; bases unmatched to any gene: 5. CDR3 region: CASSLARLAGVETQYF. The CDR3 DNA reads as TGTGCCAGCAGCTTGGCCCGACTAGCGGGAGTTGAGACCCAGTACTTC.